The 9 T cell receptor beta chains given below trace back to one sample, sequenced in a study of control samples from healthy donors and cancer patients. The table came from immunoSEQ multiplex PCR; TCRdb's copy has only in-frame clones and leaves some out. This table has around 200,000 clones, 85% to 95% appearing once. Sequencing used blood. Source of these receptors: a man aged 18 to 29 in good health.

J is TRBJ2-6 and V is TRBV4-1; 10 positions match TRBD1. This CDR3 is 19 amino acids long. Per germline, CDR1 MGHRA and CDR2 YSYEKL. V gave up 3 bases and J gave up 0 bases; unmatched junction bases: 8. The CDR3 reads CASSQYSGTGVSGANVLTF. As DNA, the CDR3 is TGCGCCAGCAGCCAGTATTCCGGGACAGGGGTCTCTGGGGCCAACGTCCTGACTTTC.

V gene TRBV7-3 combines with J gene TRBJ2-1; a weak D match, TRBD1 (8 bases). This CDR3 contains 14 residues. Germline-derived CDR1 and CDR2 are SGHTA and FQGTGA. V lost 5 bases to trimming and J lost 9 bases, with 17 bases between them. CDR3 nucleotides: TGTGCCAGCAGCCGCGGACAGGGCGGGAGTGAGCAGTTCTTC. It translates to CASSRGQGGSEQFF.

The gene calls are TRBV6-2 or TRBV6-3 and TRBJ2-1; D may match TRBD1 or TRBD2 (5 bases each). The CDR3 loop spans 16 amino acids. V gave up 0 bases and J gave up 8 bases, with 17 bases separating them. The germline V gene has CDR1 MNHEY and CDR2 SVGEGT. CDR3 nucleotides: TGTGCCAGCAGTTACTCGAGCTCCAGGGACCTCCATGAGCAGTTCTTC. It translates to CASSYSSSRDLHEQFF.

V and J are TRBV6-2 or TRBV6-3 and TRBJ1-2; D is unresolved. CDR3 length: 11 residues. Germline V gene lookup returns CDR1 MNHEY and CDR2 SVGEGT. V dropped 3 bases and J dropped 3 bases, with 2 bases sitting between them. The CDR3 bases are TGTGCCAGCAGTTATGACTATGGCTACACCTTC. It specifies CASSYDYGYTF.

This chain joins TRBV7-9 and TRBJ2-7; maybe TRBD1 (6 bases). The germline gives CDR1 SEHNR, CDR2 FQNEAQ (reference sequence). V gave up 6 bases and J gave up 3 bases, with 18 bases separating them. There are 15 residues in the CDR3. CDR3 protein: CASSQHLQGNYEQYF. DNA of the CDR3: TGTGCCAGCAGTCAACACCTACAGGGAAACTACGAGCAGTACTTC.

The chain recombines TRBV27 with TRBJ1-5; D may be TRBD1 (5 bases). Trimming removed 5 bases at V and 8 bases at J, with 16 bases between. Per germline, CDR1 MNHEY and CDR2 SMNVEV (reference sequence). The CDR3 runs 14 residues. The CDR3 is CASSRGTSREPQHF. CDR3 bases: TGTGCCAGCAGTCGGGGGACCTCAAGAGAGCCCCAGCATTTT.

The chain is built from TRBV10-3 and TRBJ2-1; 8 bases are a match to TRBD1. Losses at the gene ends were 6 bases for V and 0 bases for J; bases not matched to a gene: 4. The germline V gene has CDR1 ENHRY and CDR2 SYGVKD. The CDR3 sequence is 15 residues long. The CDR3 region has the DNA TGTGCCATCAGGGGGGACAGGAGCTCCTACAATGAGCAGTTCTTC. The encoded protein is CAIRGDRSSYNEQFF.

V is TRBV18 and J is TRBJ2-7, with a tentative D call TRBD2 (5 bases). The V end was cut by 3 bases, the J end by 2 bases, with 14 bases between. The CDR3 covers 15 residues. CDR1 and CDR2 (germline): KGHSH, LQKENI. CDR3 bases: TGTGCCAGCTCACCGGGAGTTAATCAGGCCTACGAGCAGTACTTC. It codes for CASSPGVNQAYEQYF.

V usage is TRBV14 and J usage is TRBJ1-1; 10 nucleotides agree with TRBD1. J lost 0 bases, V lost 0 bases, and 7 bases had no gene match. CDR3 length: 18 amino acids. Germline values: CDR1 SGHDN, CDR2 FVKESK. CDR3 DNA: TGTGCCAGCAGCCAAGATTTGTGGACAGGGGGGGTGAACACTGAAGCTTTCTTT. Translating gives CASSQDLWTGGVNTEAFF.